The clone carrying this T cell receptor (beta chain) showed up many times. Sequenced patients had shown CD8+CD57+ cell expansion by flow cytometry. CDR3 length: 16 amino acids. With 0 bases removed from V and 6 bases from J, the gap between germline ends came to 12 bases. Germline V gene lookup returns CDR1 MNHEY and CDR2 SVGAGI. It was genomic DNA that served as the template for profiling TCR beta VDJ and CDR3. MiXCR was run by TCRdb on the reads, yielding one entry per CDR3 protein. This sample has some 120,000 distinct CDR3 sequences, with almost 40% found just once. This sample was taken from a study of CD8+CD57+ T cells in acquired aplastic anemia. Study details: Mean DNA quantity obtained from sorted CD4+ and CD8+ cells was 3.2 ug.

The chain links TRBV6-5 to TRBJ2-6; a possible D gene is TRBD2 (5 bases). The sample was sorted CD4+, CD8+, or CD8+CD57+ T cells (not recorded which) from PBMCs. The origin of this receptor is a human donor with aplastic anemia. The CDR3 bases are TGTGCCAGCAGTTACTCCATGGACTCCAAGGCCAACGTCCTGACTTTC. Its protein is CASSYSMDSKANVLTF.